This TCR beta chain derives from a study of blood T cell repertoires in COVID-19. Germline assignment: CDR1 LGHNA and CDR2 YNFKEQ. Trimming removed 3 bases from V and 7 bases from J, with 9 bases in between. CDR3 length: 12 residues. The data were produced by immunoSEQ multiplex PCR, yet TCRdb's version contains in-frame clones alone and is incomplete. The sample yields some 50,000 clones, 80% to 85% seen once. The receptor was isolated from an older man with acute or convalescent COVID-19. This sequence joins TRBV4-2 and TRBJ1-1, with no clear D. The specimen was peripheral blood. The CDR3 here is CASSHQVGEAFF. CDR3 DNA sequence: TGTGCCAGCAGCCATCAGGTCGGTGAAGCTTTCTTT.